A single TCR beta chain is shown here with its context. Its antigen is still unknown. After constant-region reverse-primer amplification, full-length variable regions underwent semi-nested PCR with Nested Universal Primer A. TCRdb independently ran MiXCR on the 5' RACE reads; one entry per CDR3 protein. The top ten hold around 4% of the sample, which has over 40,000 distinct CDR3 sequences, 20% to 25% seen once. The CDR3 length is 19 residues. V lost 3 bases and J lost 0; bases outside the gene matches: 10. Study-wide points: Tumor Treg TCRs overlapped most with tumor naive CD4+ cells. Tumor memory CD4+ T cell TCR gene usage was found to cluster with blood and lymph node memory CD4+ cells and with lymph node naive CD4+ cells.

Cells sorted as Tregs were CD4+, CD25+ and CD127-/low. The receptor's source is a female donor with breast cancer. The V gene is TRBV12-3 or TRBV12-4, the J gene TRBJ2-6; 8 positions match TRBD1. The specimen was Tregs sorted from blood. CDR3: CASSFIQGALSSGANVLTF. The CDR3 nucleotides read TGTGCCAGCAGTTTCATTCAGGGGGCCCTAAGCTCTGGGGCCAACGTCCTGACTTTC.